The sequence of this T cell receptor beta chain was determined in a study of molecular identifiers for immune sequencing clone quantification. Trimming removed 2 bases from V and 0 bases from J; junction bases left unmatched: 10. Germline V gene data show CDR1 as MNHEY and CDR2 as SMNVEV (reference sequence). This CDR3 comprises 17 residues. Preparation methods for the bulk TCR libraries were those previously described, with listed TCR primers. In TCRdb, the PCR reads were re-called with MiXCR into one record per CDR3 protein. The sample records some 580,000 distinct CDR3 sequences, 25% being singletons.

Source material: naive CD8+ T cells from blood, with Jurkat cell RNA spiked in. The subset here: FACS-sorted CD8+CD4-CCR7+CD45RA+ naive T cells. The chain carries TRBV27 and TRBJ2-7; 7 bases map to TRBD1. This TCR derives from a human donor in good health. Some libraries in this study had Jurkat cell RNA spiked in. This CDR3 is CASSLMGRGSSSYEQYF. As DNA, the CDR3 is TGTGCCAGCAGTTTAATGGGCAGGGGGTCAAGCTCCTACGAGCAGTACTTC.